The rows below give T cell receptor beta chains drawn from one sample of a study of blood T cell repertoires in COVID-19. Clones were sequenced by immunoSEQ multiplex PCR, and TCRdb holds only the in-frame ones, with some missing. The sample consists of around 250,000 clones, around 86% of them appearing once. The sample was PBMCs or T cells enriched from blood (not recorded which). These receptors were taken from a man between 18 and 29 years old who had recovered from COVID-19. Both conserved end residues are part of each CDR3. D genes are given only for firm matches. The size entry is marked missing in some rows and otherwise reads once, few, many or a size class.

d_call	v_call	j_call	cdr3_length	clone_size	cdr3_aa	cdr3_nt
TRBD1	TRBV27	TRBJ1-5	17	NA	CASSLSSPGQVFSPQHF	TGTGCCAGCAGTTTATCGTCGCCTGGACAGGTTTTTTCGCCCCAGCATTTT
NA	TRBV27	TRBJ1-1	13	NA	CASSPRANTEAFF	TGTGCCAGCAGTCCGAGGGCGAACACTGAAGCTTTCTTT
NA	TRBV7-9	TRBJ1-1	13	NA	CASSLIEVTEAFF	TGTGCCAGCAGCTTGATAGAAGTCACTGAAGCTTTCTTT
NA	TRBV11-2	TRBJ1-3	15	few	CASSVVTGLGNTIYF	TGTGCCAGCAGCGTAGTGACAGGTTTGGGAAACACCATATATTTT
TRBD2	TRBV11-2	TRBJ2-4	15	NA	CASSLEPGGLNIQYF	TGTGCCAGCAGCTTAGAACCGGGGGGGCTCAACATTCAGTACTTC
TRBD2	TRBV6-5	TRBJ2-3	15	NA	CAGAVTSGSTDTQYF	TGTGCCGGTGCGGTGACTAGCGGTAGCACAGATACGCAGTATTTT
NA	TRBV4-1	TRBJ1-4	16	NA	CASSPSPRTTNEKLFF	TGCGCCAGCAGTCCGAGCCCCAGGACAACTAATGAAAAACTGTTTTTT
NA	TRBV19	TRBJ2-4	12	once	CASSFRGDIQYF	TGTGCCAGTAGTTTCCGGGGTGACATTCAGTACTTC
NA	TRBV2	TRBJ1-3	14	NA	CASTPTRNGNTIYF	TGTGCCAGCACCCCCACGCGAAATGGAAACACCATATATTTT
TRBD1	TRBV2	TRBJ2-7	14	NA	CASGDRGNFYEQYF	TGTGCCAGCGGGGACAGGGGGAATTTCTACGAGCAGTACTTC
TRBD1	TRBV18	TRBJ1-5	15	NA	CASSPGTGGNQPQHF	TGTGCCAGCTCACCGGGGACAGGGGGCAATCAGCCCCAGCATTTT
NA	TRBV7-9	TRBJ2-5	15	NA	CASSSGRGVLETQYF	TGTGCCAGCAGCTCAGGGAGGGGGGTCCTAGAGACCCAGTACTTC
TRBD1	TRBV2	TRBJ1-1	14	NA	CASIRTGRDTEAFF	TGTGCCAGCATTCGGACAGGGCGGGACACCGAAGCTTTCTTT
TRBD1	TRBV3-1/TRBV3-2	TRBJ1-6	15	once	CASSRQGFYNSPLHF	TGTGCCAGCAGCCGACAGGGCTTCTATAATTCACCCCTCCACTTT
NA	TRBV18	TRBJ2-7	14	NA	CASSPSDGAYEQYF	TGTGCCAGCTCACCAAGCGACGGAGCCTACGAGCAGTACTTC
TRBD1	TRBV12-3/TRBV12-4	TRBJ2-7	13	NA	CASSLGRGREQHF	TGTGCCAGCAGCCTCGGCAGGGGGCGCGAGCAGCACTTC
TRBD2	TRBV19	TRBJ2-1	18	once	CAPRFRTSGRAVIGEQFF	TGTGCCCCTAGATTCCGGACTAGCGGGAGGGCCGTAATCGGTGAGCAGTTCTTC
NA	TRBV6-5	TRBJ1-5	15	NA	CASRPDRSSNQPQHF	TGTGCCAGCAGACCTGACAGGTCCTCCAATCAGCCCCAGCATTTT
NA	TRBV5-1	TRBJ1-5	15	NA	CASSETGTSNQPQHF	TGCGCCAGCAGTGAGACCGGGACATCGAATCAGCCCCAGCATTTT
TRBD1	TRBV27	TRBJ1-5	14	NA	CASSPGTGSQPQHF	TGTGCCAGCAGCCCCGGGACAGGATCTCAGCCCCAGCATTTT
NA	TRBV21-1	TRBJ1-2	16	once	CASSKGRQGANYGYTF	TGTGCCAGCAGCAAAGGACGGCAGGGGGCTAACTATGGCTACACCTTC
NA	TRBV4-1	TRBJ2-4	18	NA	CASSQERGYELAKNIQYF	TGCGCCAGCAGCCAAGAAAGAGGGTACGAACTAGCCAAAAACATTCAGTACTTC
NA	TRBV2	TRBJ1-2	13	NA	CASSVDSNYGYTF	TGTGCCAGCAGTGTTGACAGTAACTATGGCTACACCTTC
NA	TRBV27	TRBJ2-3	14	once	CASSLGVTTDTQYF	TGTGCCAGCAGTTTAGGAGTAACCACAGATACGCAGTATTTT
TRBD2	TRBV20-1	TRBJ2-1	13	NA	CSASVREPPEQFF	TGCAGTGCTAGTGTGCGGGAGCCCCCTGAGCAGTTCTTC
TRBD2	TRBV19	TRBJ2-1	16	NA	CASSFRLAKTYNEQFF	TGTGCCAGTAGTTTCAGACTAGCGAAAACCTACAATGAGCAGTTCTTC
TRBD1	TRBV4-1	TRBJ2-1	19	NA	CASSHKQGALQALGGEQFF	TGCGCCAGCAGCCACAAGCAGGGGGCCCTCCAGGCTTTGGGAGGTGAGCAGTTCTTC
TRBD1	TRBV5-6	TRBJ1-2	15	NA	CASSLWTGGFYGYTF	TGTGCCAGCAGCTTGTGGACAGGGGGTTTCTATGGCTACACCTTC
TRBD1	TRBV6-5	TRBJ2-7	12	NA	CARLDRGDEQYF	TGTGCCAGGCTGGACAGGGGCGACGAGCAGTACTTC
TRBD2	TRBV4-1	TRBJ2-2	17	once	CASSQEGTSGNTGELFF	TGCGCCAGCAGCCAAGAGGGGACTAGCGGAAACACCGGGGAGCTGTTTTTT
NA	TRBV2	TRBJ1-6	17	NA	CASSPSRGIYYNSPLHF	TGTGCCAGCAGCCCGAGTCGGGGGATCTACTATAATTCACCCCTCCACTTT
NA	TRBV27	TRBJ2-5	14	NA	CASSLGLASETQYF	TGTGCCAGCAGTCTAGGGCTAGCGTCCGAGACCCAGTACTTC
TRBD1	TRBV5-4	TRBJ1-6	16	NA	CASSLGQGEYNSPLHF	TGTGCCAGCAGCTTGGGGCAGGGGGAGTATAATTCACCCCTCCACTTT
NA	TRBV2	TRBJ1-1	14	NA	CASRKQQGNTEAFF	TGTGCCAGCAGGAAACAACAGGGAAACACTGAAGCTTTCTTT
NA	TRBV7-9	TRBJ2-5	14	NA	CASQVGTLQETQYF	TGTGCCAGCCAAGTTGGGACACTCCAAGAGACCCAGTACTTC
TRBD2	TRBV4-2	TRBJ2-3	20	NA	CASSHPSGLAGALISDTQYF	TGTGCCAGCAGCCACCCTTCTGGACTAGCGGGGGCCTTAATTTCGGATACGCAGTATTTT
TRBD1	TRBV6-2/TRBV6-3	TRBJ2-2	16	NA	CASSSGTGMVAGELFF	TGTGCCAGCAGTTCCGGGACAGGGATGGTAGCCGGGGAGCTGTTTTTT
TRBD1	TRBV7-9	TRBJ2-3	11	NA	CASSQIDRVTF	TGTGCCAGCAGCCAGATCGACAGGGTAACTTTT
TRBD2	TRBV12-3/TRBV12-4	TRBJ2-7	13	NA	CASNNGGGYEQYF	TGTGCCAGCAACAACGGGGGGGGCTACGAGCAGTACTTC
NA	TRBV5-1	TRBJ2-7	15	NA	CASSLGQVGSYEQYF	TGCGCCAGCAGCTTGGGACAGGTGGGCTCCTACGAGCAGTACTTC
TRBD2	TRBV6-2/TRBV6-3	TRBJ2-1	16	few	CASSPTLGTSGGEQFF	TGTGCCAGCAGCCCTACCCTCGGGACTAGCGGGGGTGAGCAGTTCTTC
NA	TRBV19	TRBJ2-3	14	once	CASSIGTNTDTQYF	TGTGCCAGTAGTATTGGTACAAACACAGATACGCAGTATTTT
TRBD2	TRBV5-1	TRBJ2-3	17	NA	CASSLMTSGGRADTQYF	TGCGCCAGCAGCTTAATGACTAGCGGGGGGAGGGCAGATACGCAGTATTTT
NA	TRBV5-6	TRBJ2-7	14	NA	CASERATGPAEQYF	TGTGCCAGCGAGAGAGCGACAGGTCCCGCCGAGCAGTACTTC
TRBD1	TRBV14	TRBJ2-1	16	NA	CASSQRTGTVYNEQFF	TGTGCCAGCAGCCAGCGCACCGGGACAGTTTACAATGAGCAGTTCTTC
NA	TRBV7-2	TRBJ1-2	18	once	CASSLAPGREGSNYGYTF	TGTGCCAGCAGCTTAGCCCCCGGCAGGGAGGGATCTAACTATGGCTACACCTTC
NA	TRBV7-2	TRBJ2-5	16	NA	CASSFGGGRAQETQYF	TGTGCCAGCAGCTTTGGGGGCGGGAGAGCGCAAGAGACCCAGTACTTC
TRBD2	TRBV18	TRBJ2-1	16	NA	CASSPIDAAGGIEQFF	TGTGCCAGCTCACCAATCGACGCAGCGGGAGGGATTGAGCAGTTCTTC
TRBD1	TRBV6-5	TRBJ1-3	12	NA	CASRTGEDTIYF	TGTGCCAGCAGGACAGGGGAGGACACCATATATTTT
TRBD1	TRBV10-1	TRBJ1-1	16	NA	CASSEPSLEGATEAFF	TGCGCCAGCAGTGAGCCCTCGTTAGAGGGGGCCACTGAAGCTTTCTTT
TRBD1	TRBV7-2	TRBJ2-5	15	NA	CASSFLGTGEETQYF	TGTGCCAGCAGCTTCCTCGGGACAGGGGAAGAGACCCAGTACTTC
NA	TRBV12-3/TRBV12-4	TRBJ2-7	13	NA	CASSLVGPYEQYF	TGTGCCAGCAGTTTAGTGGGGCCCTACGAGCAGTACTTC